This entry features one T cell receptor beta chain sequence. Trimming took 6 bases from V and 4 from J; bases not matched to a gene: 5. The CDR3 extends over 13 amino acids. This sample was taken from a study of blood T cell repertoires in COVID-19. Background on the study: The samples span acute and convalescent COVID-19 from the United States, Italy and Spain. In each case, the material was cDNA or gDNA derived from T cells, B-cell-depleted T cells, or PBMCs.

The authors' processing: Quantification of nucleated cells was approximated via reference gene primer amplification. Method: immunoSEQ multiplex PCR; TCRdb's copy keeps in-frame clones and lacks some. V and J calls and clone size are as listed in that table; D and trimming were resolved from the DNA. The sample has approximately 85,000 clones, 86% seen once. Material for sequencing was peripheral blood. This chain links TRBV12-3 or TRBV12-4 with TRBJ1-2; TRBD1 matches 7 bases. The source is a man in his forties or fifties with active or convalescent COVID-19. CDR3 residues: CASRPGGGYGYTF. The CDR3 DNA is TGTGCCAGCAGACCAGGGGGAGGCTATGGCTACACCTTC.